The next 27 T cell receptor beta chains were all read from a single sample in a study of blood T cell repertoires in COVID-19. Using immunoSEQ multiplex PCR, the repertoire was profiled, and TCRdb retains in-frame clones only, with some absent. The sample records approximately 240,000 clones, approximately 83% being singletons. The specimen sequenced was peripheral blood. These receptors all come from a woman in her 30s who had recovered from COVID-19.

This chain links TRBV15 with TRBJ2-7; 11 nucleotides match TRBD2. Germline V gene data show CDR1 as LNHNV and CDR2 as YYDKDF (reference sequence). The CDR3 sequence is 16 residues long. V lost 5 bases, J lost 4 bases, and 10 bases stayed unmatched. Here the CDR3 reads CATSLPSTSGNYEQYF. DNA of the CDR3: TGTGCCACCAGCCTACCGTCGACTAGCGGGAATTACGAGCAGTACTTC.

This chain links TRBV19 with TRBJ1-1, with 8 positions matching TRBD1. The CDR3 contains 14 residues. With 3 bases clipped from V and 1 base from J, the junction kept 1 base outside the gene matches. Germline V CDR1 and CDR2: LNHDA, SQIVND (reference sequence). This CDR3 reads CASSMQGANTEAFF. CDR3 bases: TGTGCCAGTAGTATGCAGGGGGCGAACACTGAAGCTTTCTTT.

The chain joins TRBV6-5 to TRBJ2-7, with 8 bases matching TRBD2. Germline lookup yields CDR1 MNHEY and CDR2 SVGAGI. V dropped 2 bases and J dropped 1; count of bases not matched to a gene: 4. The CDR3 has 15 residues. This CDR3 is CASSYEGGGSYEQYF. The CDR3 DNA reads TGTGCCAGCAGTTACGAAGGCGGGGGGTCCTACGAGCAGTACTTC.

This chain links TRBV19 with TRBJ2-1; weak D call: TRBD2 (6 bases). The germline CDR1 and CDR2 sequences are LNHDA and SQIVND (reference sequence). This CDR3 has 15 amino acids. Trimming removed 1 base at V and 2 bases at J, with 9 bases between. CDR3 coding DNA: TGTGCCAGTAGTATAGCGGGAGCAACCTACAATGAGCAGTTCTTC. The encoded protein is CASSIAGATYNEQFF.

The chain uses TRBV29-1 and TRBJ2-5; D uncertain. V gave up 6 bases and J gave up 5 bases, with 13 bases separating them. Germline V lookup: CDR1 SQVTM, CDR2 ANQGSEA. There are 12 residues in the CDR3. CDR3 nucleotide sequence: TGCAGCGTCCTGCGAGAGTGGGAGACCCAGTACTTC. It yields the protein CSVLREWETQYF.

J is TRBJ2-5 and V is TRBV6-5; D possibly corresponds to TRBD1 (5 bases). The V and J ends lost 10 bases and 1 base respectively, with 19 bases between them. Per germline, CDR1 MNHEY and CDR2 SVGAGI. The CDR3 contains 15 residues. DNA of the CDR3: TGTGCCACCCTCCAAAGCGACAGTGCCCAAGAGACCCAGTACTTC. Translating it yields CATLQSDSAQETQYF.

The gene calls are TRBV19 and TRBJ2-7, with D perhaps matching TRBD2 (5 bases). This CDR3 region has 14 residues. Per germline, CDR1 LNHDA and CDR2 SQIVND (reference sequence). V was cut by 5 bases and J by 1 base, with 12 bases left in between. CDR3 sequence (DNA): TGTGCCAGTAGTCCCGGAGGATTTTCCTACGAGCAGTACTTC. Amino acids: CASSPGGFSYEQYF. Full variable domain (rest looked up from reference TRBV19 and TRBJ2-7): DGGITQSPKYLFRKEGQNVTLSCEQNLNHDAMYWYRQDPGQGLRLIYYSQIVNDFQKGDIAEGYSVSREKKESFPLTVTSAQKNPTAFYLCASSPGGFSYEQYFGPGTRLTVT.

The V and J genes are TRBV27 and TRBJ1-2, with D unclear. Trimming removed 4 bases from V and 4 bases from J, with 10 bases in between. This CDR3 is built from 13 residues. Germline V gives CDR1 MNHEY, CDR2 SMNVEV (reference sequence). The CDR3: CASSSPGVYGYTF. In DNA form, the CDR3 reads TGTGCCAGCAGTTCTCCCGGGGTCTATGGCTACACCTTC.

This clone occurred once. This chain links TRBV7-6 with TRBJ2-7; 8 bases map to TRBD1. V lost 1 base, J lost 3 bases, and 2 bases stayed unmatched. Germline lookup yields CDR1 SGHVS and CDR2 FNYEAQ. The CDR3 contains 14 residues. This chain's CDR3 is CASSLGTGHYEQYF. The CDR3 DNA is TGTGCCAGCAGCTTAGGGACAGGGCACTACGAGCAGTACTTC.

J is TRBJ2-7 and V is TRBV4-1, with 7 bases aligning to TRBD2. CDR1 is MGHRA, CDR2 YSYEKL, per germline. This CDR3 is 16 amino acids long. J gave up 1 base and V 4 bases, and 10 bases lay outside the gene matches. The CDR3 loop reads CASSLSAGLGSYEQYF. CDR3 nucleotides: TGCGCCAGCAGCCTCTCAGCGGGATTGGGGTCCTACGAGCAGTACTTC.

V gene TRBV10-1 combines with J gene TRBJ2-1, with TRBD2 matching over 9 bases. Germline CDR1 is WNHNN and CDR2 is SYGVQD (reference sequence). With 5 bases clipped from V and 9 bases from J, the junction kept 8 bases outside the gene matches. The CDR3 extends over 14 amino acids. In DNA, the CDR3 is TGCGCCAGCAGTAGGTTAGCGGGAGCGGGTGAGCAGTTCTTC. This gives the protein CASSRLAGAGEQFF.

The chain recombines TRBV28 with TRBJ1-5, with a weak D call TRBD1 (5 bases). This CDR3 spans 15 amino acids. V was pared by 1 base and J by 0 bases, with 7 bases between. Germline CDR1 and CDR2: MDHEN and SYDVKM. CDR3 bases: TGTGCCAGCAGTTTATTAGGGGATAGCAATCAGCCCCAGCATTTT. Amino acid sequence: CASSLLGDSNQPQHF.

The V call is TRBV5-1, the J call TRBJ1-3; D uncertain. The V gene's germline CDR1 is SGHRS and CDR2 YFSETQ. Trimming left V 0 bases short and J 0 bases short, with 7 bases between. The CDR3 covers 15 residues. CDR3 sequence reads: CASSLGTVSGNTIYF. CDR3 sequence (DNA): TGCGCCAGCAGCTTGGGAACAGTCTCTGGAAACACCATATATTTT. Variable domain in full (rest from reference TRBV5-1 and TRBJ1-3): KAGVTQTPRYLIKTRGQQVTLSCSPISGHRSVSWYQQTPGQGLQFLFEYFSETQRNKGNFPGRFSGRQFSNSRSEMNVSTLELGDSALYLCASSLGTVSGNTIYFGEGSWLTVV.

This sequence joins TRBV20-1 and TRBJ2-3, with 8 bases aligning to TRBD1. V shed 3 bases and J 3 bases; nucleotides not matched to a gene: 8. Germline assignment: CDR1 DFQATT and CDR2 SNEGSKA (reference sequence). The CDR3 length is 15 residues. The CDR3 nucleotides are TGCAGTGCTAGTCTTAGGACAGGGTGGACAGATACGCAGTATTTT. As protein: CSASLRTGWTDTQYF.

J is TRBJ2-7 and V is TRBV6-5, with D perhaps TRBD2 (6 bases). The V gene's germline CDR1 is MNHEY and CDR2 SVGAGI. The V end lost 0 bases, the J end lost 6 bases, and 15 bases lay between the germline ends. The CDR3 is 15 residues long. The CDR3 protein is CASSYSPGLYSEQYF. The CDR3 bases are TGTGCCAGCAGTTACTCCCCCGGACTATATAGCGAGCAGTACTTC.

The V call is TRBV6-1, the J call TRBJ2-7; 9 nucleotides align to TRBD1. The CDR3 is made up of 16 amino acids. V shed 4 bases, J shed 5 bases, and the junction held 12 bases outside the gene matches. The germline V gene encodes CDR1 MNHNS and CDR2 SASEGT. CDR3 DNA: TGTGCCAGCAGTGTTTCCCAACAGGGGGCGCGGAACGAGCAGTACTTC. Residues: CASSVSQQGARNEQYF.

The chain joins TRBV9 to TRBJ2-2; 7 nucleotides line up with TRBD2. This CDR3 is built from 18 residues. The V and J ends lost 0 bases and 4 bases, in that order; junction bases with no gene match: 12. Germline V CDR1 and CDR2: SGDLS, YYNGEE. The CDR3 bases are TGTGCCAGCAGCGTAGGCCTCGTGGGCAGGGAGGGCACCGGGGAGCTGTTTTTT. Translating it yields CASSVGLVGREGTGELFF.

The V and J genes are TRBV2 and TRBJ2-7, with TRBD2 identical over 13 bases. V gave up 3 bases and J gave up 2 bases; unmatched junction bases: 7. The CDR3 totals 17 residues. CDR1 is SNHLY, CDR2 FYNNEI, per germline. The CDR3 DNA reads TGTGCCAGCAGTGATGAAGGTGGACTAGCGGGAGCCTACGAGCAGTACTTC. Protein product: CASSDEGGLAGAYEQYF.

This chain joins TRBV5-1 and TRBJ2-2; D possibly corresponds to TRBD2 (6 bases). CDR1 and CDR2 from the germline V gene are SGHRS and YFSETQ. The CDR3 has 14 amino acids. V was pared by 5 bases and J by 4 bases, with 12 bases between. CDR3 nucleotides: TGCGCCAGCAGTCTAGCGCAGTCCACCGGGGAGCTGTTTTTT. This encodes CASSLAQSTGELFF.

The chain joins TRBV10-3 to TRBJ2-2; D gene unclear. The CDR3 is 11 amino acids. The germline CDR1 and CDR2 sequences are ENHRY and SYGVKD. Trimming stripped 4 bases from V and 5 bases from J, with 2 bases between. CDR3 sequence: CAISVTGELFF. DNA of the CDR3: TGTGCCATCAGTGTAACCGGGGAGCTGTTTTTT.

The rearrangement uses TRBV14 and TRBJ1-1; possible D gene TRBD1, 6 bases. The germline gives CDR1 SGHDN, CDR2 FVKESK. The V end lost 0 bases, the J end lost 1 base, and 9 bases lay between the germline ends. There are 15 residues in the CDR3. As DNA, the CDR3 is TGTGCCAGCAGCCAAGAGTGGGACACGAACACTGAAGCTTTCTTT. Its protein is CASSQEWDTNTEAFF.

The V gene is TRBV28, the J gene TRBJ2-5, with 8 bases aligning to TRBD2. Germline values: CDR1 MDHEN, CDR2 SYDVKM. J was trimmed by 5 bases and V by 5 bases; bases with no gene match: 10. The CDR3 has 15 residues. The CDR3 DNA reads as TGTGCCAGCAGTGCCCCGAGCGGGAGAGGGGAGACCCAGTACTTC. This translates into CASSAPSGRGETQYF.

The chain recombines TRBV28 with TRBJ2-7, with a tentative D call TRBD1 (6 bases). CDR1 and CDR2 from the germline V gene are MDHEN and SYDVKM. The CDR3 covers 13 residues. Trimming took off 4 bases at V and 0 bases at J, with 7 bases between the two ends. The CDR3 spells CASSSGASYEQYF. CDR3 DNA sequence: TGTGCCAGCAGTTCAGGGGCCTCCTACGAGCAGTACTTC.

This chain links TRBV29-1 with TRBJ2-7; 8 bases are a match to TRBD1. The CDR3 is 13 amino acids. With 2 bases clipped from V and 5 bases from J, the junction kept 5 bases outside the gene matches. CDR1 and CDR2 (germline): SQVTM, ANQGSEA. The CDR3, as DNA: TGCAGCGTTGAAATAACACAGGGGGACGAGCAGTACTTC. Translation gives CSVEITQGDEQYF.

The V call is TRBV28, the J call TRBJ1-5; a possible D gene is TRBD1 (5 bases). Trimming removed 4 bases at V and 0 bases at J, with 7 bases between. Germline V gene sequence: CDR1 MDHEN, CDR2 SYDVKM. The CDR3 extends over 14 amino acids. The CDR3 nucleotides read TGTGCCAGCAGTTACGGGGGTAGCAATCAGCCCCAGCATTTT. It is translated as CASSYGGSNQPQHF. The complete variable domain, with remaining parts taken from reference TRBV28 and TRBJ1-5, reads DVKVTQSSRYLVKRTGEKVFLECVQDMDHENMFWYRQDPGLGLRLIYFSYDVKMKEKGDIPEGYSVSREKKERFSLILESASTNQTSMYLCASSYGGSNQPQHFGDGTRLSIL.

The rearrangement uses TRBV2 and TRBJ2-1; no firm D call. Germline V gives CDR1 SNHLY, CDR2 FYNNEI. Deletions cut 3 bases from V and 5 bases from J, with 8 bases between. CDR3 size: 13 residues. The CDR3, as DNA: TGTGCCAGCAGTGACTCCTGGCACAATGAGCAGTTCTTC. This translates into CASSDSWHNEQFF.

The chain carries TRBV10-2 and TRBJ2-5; no clear D gene. The germline gives CDR1 WSHSY, CDR2 SAAADI. The CDR3 extends over 15 amino acids. The V gene lost 8 bases and the J gene lost 5 bases, with 21 bases spanning the gap. The CDR3 region has the DNA TGCGCCAGCTTAGAAGGTCACGGAGTTCGGGAGACCCAGTACTTC. Amino acid sequence: CASLEGHGVRETQYF.